This T cell receptor (beta chain) was profiled in a study of regulatory T cells in long-lasting Graves disease. Whole-study context: Persistent Graves' disease meant over 5 years of antithyroid drugs with positive TSH receptor antibodies.

iRepertoire HTBI primers and Arm-PCR of CDR3 regions built TCR beta libraries. TCRdb independently ran MiXCR on the multiplex PCR reads; one entry per CDR3 protein. The table has around 460,000 distinct CDR3 sequences, 20% to 25% seen once. As for time point: persistent/refractory GD, antithyroid drugs over 5 years with positive TRAb. From PBMCs, RNA was extracted and then used to make the TCR library. The sample holds many counts of this clonotype. Its cognate antigen is unknown. Study observations and caveats: Shared public clonotypes totalled roughly 2,500 in persistent patients, compared with roughly 970 in new patients.

Sequenced here: peripheral blood mononuclear cells (PBMCs), sampled when the disease was refractory, from a patient treated with antithyroid drugs. The TCR comes from a female donor with Graves disease.

The CDR3 DNA sequence: TGTGCCGTCCTAGGGGCAGGGGGTCCCTACGAGCAGTACTTC. As protein: CAVLGAGGPYEQYF. The genes are TRBV28 and TRBJ2-7, with 7 bases aligning to TRBD1. This CDR3 contains 14 residues. V was clipped by 11 bases and J by 2 bases; unmatched bases: 12. In germline, CDR1 is MDHEN, CDR2 SYDVKM.